Given below is one T cell receptor beta chain in context. The data belong to a study of cytomegalovirus exposure and HLA in healthy donors. Both 60 Vbeta primers and 13 Jbeta primers went into the PCR. The assay was immunoSEQ multiplex PCR, and TCRdb's table has in-frame clones only and misses some. The sample has about 69,000 clones, around 70% seen once. CDR1 and CDR2 from the germline V gene are SGHNT and YENEEA. V lost 6 bases to trimming and J lost 0 bases, with 9 bases between them. The length of the CDR3 is 13 residues. The chain couples TRBV11-3 to TRBJ2-7, with D possibly matching TRBD2 (7 bases). The sample consisted of PBMCs. This receptor was identified in a woman aged 25 to 45 in good health and CMV-seronegative. CDR3: CASRRGGSYEQYF. As DNA, the CDR3 is TGTGCCAGCAGGAGGGGGGGCTCCTACGAGCAGTACTTC.